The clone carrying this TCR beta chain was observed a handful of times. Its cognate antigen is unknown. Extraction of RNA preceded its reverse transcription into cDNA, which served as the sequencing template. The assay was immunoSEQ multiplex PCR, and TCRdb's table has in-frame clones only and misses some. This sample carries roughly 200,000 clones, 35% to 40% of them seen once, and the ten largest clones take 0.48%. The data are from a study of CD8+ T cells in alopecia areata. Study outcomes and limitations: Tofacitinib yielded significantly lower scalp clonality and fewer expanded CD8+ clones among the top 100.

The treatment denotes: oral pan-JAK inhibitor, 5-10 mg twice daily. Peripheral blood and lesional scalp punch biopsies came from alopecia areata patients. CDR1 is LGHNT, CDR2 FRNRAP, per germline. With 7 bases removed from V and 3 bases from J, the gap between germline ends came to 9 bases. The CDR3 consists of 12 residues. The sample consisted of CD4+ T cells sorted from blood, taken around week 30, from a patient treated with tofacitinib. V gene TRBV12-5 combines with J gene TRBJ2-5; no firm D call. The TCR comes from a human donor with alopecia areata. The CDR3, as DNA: TGTGCTAGTGTTGGCCCCGAAGAGACCCAGTACTTC. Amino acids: CASVGPEETQYF. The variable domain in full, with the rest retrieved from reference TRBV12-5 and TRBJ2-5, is DARVTQTPRHKVTEMGQEVTMRCQPILGHNTVFWYRQTMMQGLELLAYFRNRAPLDDSGMPKDRFSAEMPDATLATLKIQPSEPRDSAVYFCASVGPEETQYFGPGTRLLVL.